Below, one T cell receptor (beta chain) is given with its context. No antigen is known for it. The data belong to a study of naive and memory T cell subsets. General study findings and limits: Naive repertoires, especially CD8, held a few larger clonotypes, possibly memory cells re-expressing CD45RA. Over 90% of naive TCR sequences appeared only once after error correction, unlike memory subsets.

An equimolar mix of two oligonucleotides served as the beta constant-region primer for TRBC1 and TRBC2. The ligated cDNA underwent four PCR rounds using SP2 and nested alpha and beta constant-region primers. TCRdb processed the UMI-ligation and nested PCR reads anew with MiXCR; each CDR3 protein has one entry. The data contain about 150,000 distinct CDR3 sequences, over 20% of them singletons. The CDR3 has 13 residues. Germline CDR1 is SGHRS and CDR2 is YFSETQ. The V end was cut by 0 bases, the J end by 5 bases, with 8 bases between. The clonotype originates from a human donor in good health. The chain links TRBV5-1 to TRBJ1-1; D uncertain. Input material: naive CD4+ T cells from blood. The CDR3 loop is CASSLGPTTEAFF. Written as DNA, the CDR3 is TGCGCCAGCAGCTTGGGGCCTACTACTGAAGCTTTCTTT.